Presented here are 26 T cell receptor beta chains from one specimen sequenced in a study of cytomegalovirus exposure and HLA in healthy donors. Assay used: immunoSEQ multiplex PCR; TCRdb lists only in-frame clones, some missing. This table holds a few hundred thousand clones, about nine tenths found once. Sequenced sample: PBMCs. The receptor source for this set is a woman between 18 and 29 years old in good health and CMV-seronegative.

J is TRBJ2-1 and V is TRBV10-3; TRBD2 matches 8 bases. The junction had 6 bases not matched to a gene; V was cut back by 5 bases and J by 6 bases. CDR3 length equals 14 residues. Germline V gene sequence: CDR1 ENHRY, CDR2 SYGVKD. CDR3: CAISSGRSINEQFF. The DNA of the CDR3 is TGTGCCATCAGTAGCGGGAGATCGATCAATGAGCAGTTCTTC.

V and J are TRBV2 and TRBJ2-5; D remains ambiguous. The CDR3 is made up of 12 amino acids. Germline V gene data show CDR1 as SNHLY and CDR2 as FYNNEI. Trimming pared 6 bases from V and 1 base from J, leaving 6 bases between. This CDR3 reads CASSYGQETQYF. CDR3 nucleotide sequence: TGTGCCAGCAGCTACGGCCAAGAGACCCAGTACTTC.

V gene TRBV5-1 combines with J gene TRBJ1-2; D may be TRBD1 (6 bases). The V end was cut by 0 bases, the J end by 0 bases, with 12 bases between. Germline V gene sequence: CDR1 SGHRS, CDR2 YFSETQ. The CDR3 is 16 residues long. The CDR3 nucleotides read TGCGCCAGCAGCTTGGGCCAGGGGAATACTAACTATGGCTACACCTTC. Encoded protein: CASSLGQGNTNYGYTF. The entire variable domain, with the rest obtained from reference TRBV5-1 and TRBJ1-2, is as follows: KAGVTQTPRYLIKTRGQQVTLSCSPISGHRSVSWYQQTPGQGLQFLFEYFSETQRNKGNFPGRFSGRQFSNSRSEMNVSTLELGDSALYLCASSLGQGNTNYGYTFGSGTRLTVV.

V usage is TRBV4-3 and J usage is TRBJ2-7, with D perhaps matching TRBD2 (5 bases). Trimming cost V 3 bases and J 5 bases, with 11 bases left between them. Germline lookup yields CDR1 LGHNA and CDR2 YSLEER. The CDR3 length is 13 residues. The CDR3 is CASSQRDGDEQYF. The DNA for the CDR3 is TGCGCCAGCAGCCAGAGGGATGGGGACGAGCAGTACTTC.

This clone showed up just a few times. The chain links TRBV6-6 to TRBJ2-7, with 8 bases lining up with TRBD1. Germline V gene data show CDR1 as MNHNY and CDR2 as SVGAGI (reference sequence). Unmatched junction bases numbered 4, after V lost 5 bases and J lost 7 bases. This CDR3 spans 12 amino acids. CDR3 protein: CASSDRGGEQYF. DNA of the CDR3: TGTGCCAGCAGTGACAGGGGCGGGGAGCAGTACTTC.

V gene TRBV6-4 combines with J gene TRBJ2-2; no clear D gene. The ends were cut back, 3 bases at V and 3 bases at J, with 8 bases in the middle. Germline V gene lookup returns CDR1 MRHNA and CDR2 SNTAGT. The CDR3 is made up of 14 amino acids. The CDR3 reads CASSEAGYTGELFF. CDR3 bases: TGTGCCAGCAGTGAGGCAGGTTACACCGGGGAGCTGTTTTTT.

The chain has TRBV5-1 and TRBJ2-3, with 7 bases matching TRBD1. After removal of 4 bases from V and 4 bases from J, the junction contained 9 bases not matched to a gene. This CDR3 comprises 15 residues. Germline V gene sequence: CDR1 SGHRS, CDR2 YFSETQ. CDR3 DNA: TGCGCCAGCAGCCCAGGGGGTACCGCGGCAGATACGCAGTATTTT. Its translation is CASSPGGTAADTQYF.

The chain couples TRBV9 to TRBJ2-1; D is unresolved. Germline V gives CDR1 SGDLS, CDR2 YYNGEE. V lost 3 bases, J lost 3 bases, and 7 bases lay in between. The CDR3 runs 13 residues. The CDR3 here is CASSGNIYNEQFF. CDR3 nucleotide sequence: TGTGCCAGCAGCGGAAACATCTACAATGAGCAGTTCTTC. The full variable domain, rest sourced from reference TRBV9 and TRBJ2-1, is DSGVTQTPKHLITATGQRVTLRCSPRSGDLSVYWYQQSLDQGLQFLIQYYNGEERAKGNILERFSAQQFPDLHSELNLSSLELGDSALYFCASSGNIYNEQFFGPGTRLTVL.

The table lists this clone with a few counts. The chain couples TRBV4-3 to TRBJ1-5; D possibly corresponds to TRBD1 (6 bases). Germline-derived CDR1 and CDR2 are LGHNA and YSLEER. The CDR3 has 14 amino acids. The germline V and J ends were trimmed by 3 bases and 6 bases, with 12 bases remaining between them. The CDR3 DNA reads as TGCGCCAGCAGCCACTCAGGGACATCTCAGCCCCAGCATTTT. This sequence encodes CASSHSGTSQPQHF.

As regards this clone: The junction does not match germline at one end; this may be a read error. The rearrangement uses TRBV2 and TRBJ2-7, with 10 bases that match TRBD2. CDR1 SNHLY and CDR2 FYNNEI come from the germline V gene. This CDR3 region has 14 residues. As DNA, the CDR3 is TGTGCCAGCAGGGAAGCGGGAGGGTCGAACGAGCAGTACTTC. It specifies CASREAGGSNEQYF. The full variable domain, rest sourced from reference TRBV2 and TRBJ2-7, is EPEVTQTPSHQVTQMGQEVILRCVPISNHLYFYWYRQILGQKVEFLVSFYNNEISEKSEIFDDQFSVERPDGSNFTLKIRSTKLEDSAMYFCASREAGGSNEQYFGPGTRLTVT.

This chain uses TRBV4-3 with TRBJ2-2; TRBD2 aligns across 9 bases. The CDR3 loop spans 16 amino acids. CDR1 is LGHNA and CDR2 is YSLEER in the germline V gene. J was trimmed by 6 bases and V by 0 bases; bases with no gene match: 5. The CDR3 spells CASSQDGAGGAGELFF. CDR3 nucleotide sequence: TGCGCCAGCAGCCAAGACGGAGCGGGAGGAGCCGGGGAGCTGTTTTTT.

The J gene is TRBJ2-7, the V gene TRBV5-5; possible D gene TRBD2, 5 bases. The germline gives CDR1 SGHKS, CDR2 YYEKEE (reference sequence). V lost 4 bases to trimming and J lost 6 bases, with 11 bases between them. The length of the CDR3 is 12 residues. CDR3 coding DNA: TGTGCCAGCAGCCCGGAGGTGGGCGAGCAGTACTTC. Translating gives CASSPEVGEQYF.

This rearrangement joins TRBV29-1 to TRBJ1-1; TRBD1 is a possible D gene (5 bases). Germline V lookup: CDR1 SQVTM, CDR2 ANQGSEA. The CDR3 covers 15 residues. V lost 6 bases and J 3 bases, leaving 20 bases between the germline ends. In nucleotides, the CDR3 is TGCAGCGTCTCCTCCCTACTTCGACAGCACACTGAAGCTTTCTTT. It yields the protein CSVSSLLRQHTEAFF. Full variable domain (missing parts from reference TRBV29-1 and TRBJ1-1): SAVISQKPSRDICQRGTSLTIQCQVDSQVTMMFWYRQQPGQSLTLIATANQGSEATYESGFVIDKFPISRPNLTFSTLTVSNMSPEDSSIYLCSVSSLLRQHTEAFFGQGTRLTVV.

The gene calls are TRBV29-1 and TRBJ2-2; D is unclear. Per the germline V gene, CDR1 is SQVTM and CDR2 is ANQGSEA. Trimming took off 3 bases at V and 3 bases at J, with 11 bases between the two ends. This CDR3 region has 14 residues. CDR3: CSVEVQLHTGELFF. Written as DNA, the CDR3 is TGCAGCGTTGAGGTTCAGTTGCACACCGGGGAGCTGTTTTTT.

This chain links TRBV4-3 with TRBJ2-5; 7 nucleotides line up with TRBD2. This CDR3 is 17 amino acids long. V shed 3 bases, J shed 5 bases, and the junction held 15 bases outside the gene matches. CDR1 and CDR2 (germline): LGHNA, YSLEER. This CDR3 reads CASSQGSGGAGRETQYF. CDR3 DNA: TGCGCCAGCAGCCAGGGCTCGGGTGGAGCGGGAAGGGAGACCCAGTACTTC.

V is TRBV27 and J is TRBJ2-5, with D perhaps TRBD1 (5 bases). The CDR3 consists of 14 residues. Germline loops: CDR1 MNHEY, CDR2 SMNVEV (reference sequence). V lost 5 bases, J lost 0 bases, and 10 bases lay in between. CDR3 in amino acids: CASSTGRDQETQYF. In DNA form, the CDR3 reads TGTGCCAGCAGTACAGGACGCGACCAAGAGACCCAGTACTTC.

This chain uses TRBV29-1 with TRBJ1-1; D call uncertain. V was trimmed by 4 bases and J by 6 bases, leaving 15 bases between them. The germline V gene encodes CDR1 SQVTM and CDR2 ANQGSEA. CDR3 size: 13 residues. The CDR3 sequence is CSVVGRFLAEAFF. The CDR3 nucleotides read TGCAGCGTTGTAGGGAGGTTCCTTGCTGAAGCTTTCTTT.

The chain uses TRBV6-5 and TRBJ2-7, with TRBD2 identical over 13 bases. V shed 2 bases, J shed 4 bases, and the junction held 2 bases outside the gene matches. The CDR3 runs to 15 residues. Germline lookup yields CDR1 MNHEY and CDR2 SVGAGI. The chain's CDR3 is CASSYRTSGSYEQYF. The CDR3 bases are TGTGCCAGCAGTTACCGGACTAGCGGGAGTTACGAGCAGTACTTC.

The V and J genes are TRBV7-9 and TRBJ2-1; D is unresolved. V lost 0 bases and J lost 4, with 7 bases in between. There are 14 residues in the CDR3. Germline lookup yields CDR1 SEHNR and CDR2 FQNEAQ (reference sequence). CDR3 residues: CASSLAGKYNEQFF. CDR3 DNA sequence: TGTGCCAGCAGCTTAGCGGGCAAATACAATGAGCAGTTCTTC. The complete variable domain, with remaining parts taken from reference TRBV7-9 and TRBJ2-1, reads DTGVSQNPRHKITKRGQNVTFRCDPISEHNRLYWYRQTLGQGPEFLTYFQNEAQLEKSRLLSDRFSAERPKGSFSTLEIQRTEQGDSAMYLCASSLAGKYNEQFFGPGTRLTVL.

The chain employs TRBV9 and TRBJ2-7; the D gene is possibly TRBD1 (5 bases). The CDR3 covers 12 residues. The V and J ends lost 10 bases and 2 bases respectively, with 13 bases between them. Germline CDR1 and CDR2: SGDLS and YYNGEE. CDR3 region: CAFDPDTYEQYF. The CDR3 DNA reads TGTGCCTTTGACCCGGACACCTACGAGCAGTACTTC.

The chain recombines TRBV5-1 with TRBJ1-2; D is unresolved. V was clipped by 4 bases and J by 5 bases, with 15 bases between them. Germline CDR1 and CDR2: SGHRS and YFSETQ. The CDR3 consists of 14 residues. The CDR3 spells CASSLTSTAYGYTF. In DNA, the CDR3 is TGCGCCAGCAGCCTGACTTCGACTGCTTATGGCTACACCTTC.

The chain links TRBV30 to TRBJ2-5; 9 positions agree with TRBD1. V lost 0 bases to trimming and J lost 4 bases; unmatched junction nucleotides: 6. The CDR3 has 15 amino acids. Germline CDR1 GTSNPN, CDR2 SVGIG (reference sequence). CDR3 sequence: CAWSVGGTGRETQYF. CDR3 nucleotides: TGTGCCTGGAGTGTGGGGGGGACAGGGAGAGAGACCCAGTACTTC.

This chain links TRBV19 with TRBJ1-2, with 8 bases lining up with TRBD1. Per the germline V gene, CDR1 is LNHDA and CDR2 is SQIVND (reference sequence). The trim removed 5 bases at V and 1 base at J, leaving 24 bases unmatched. There are 21 residues in the CDR3. In DNA form, the CDR3 reads TGTGCCAGTAGTCCCCTAGGACAGGGTTCTCGGCGGTCCGATATTAACTATGGCTACACCTTC. Residues: CASSPLGQGSRRSDINYGYTF. The complete variable domain, with remaining parts taken from reference TRBV19 and TRBJ1-2, reads DGGITQSPKYLFRKEGQNVTLSCEQNLNHDAMYWYRQDPGQGLRLIYYSQIVNDFQKGDIAEGYSVSREKKESFPLTVTSAQKNPTAFYLCASSPLGQGSRRSDINYGYTFGSGTRLTVV.

This chain connects TRBV7-3 to TRBJ2-5; D is undetermined. V was clipped by 0 bases and J by 2 bases, with 4 bases between them. This CDR3 has 13 residues. CDR1 SGHTA and CDR2 FQGTGA come from the germline V gene. The CDR3 sequence is CASSLTYQETQYF. The DNA for the CDR3 is TGTGCCAGCAGCTTAACGTATCAAGAGACCCAGTACTTC.

The chain carries TRBV6-1 and TRBJ2-1; 8 bases agree with TRBD2. V was pared by 7 bases and J by 3 bases, with 5 bases of the junction left unmatched. CDR1 MNHNS and CDR2 SASEGT come from the germline V gene. The CDR3 contains 14 residues. CDR3 DNA: TGTGCCAGCATCACTAGCGGAGTCTACAATGAGCAGTTCTTC. It encodes CASITSGVYNEQFF.

The chain couples TRBV28 to TRBJ1-4, with D possibly being TRBD1 (6 bases). The V gene's germline CDR1 is MDHEN and CDR2 SYDVKM. With 4 bases removed from V and 1 base from J, the gap between germline ends came to 10 bases. The CDR3 covers 15 residues. Here the CDR3 reads CASSWGGLTNEKLFF. The DNA for the CDR3 is TGTGCCAGCAGTTGGGGGGGGCTAACTAATGAAAAACTGTTTTTT.